These T cell receptor beta chains were read from a single sample in a study of T cells in Graves' hyperthyroidism and ophthalmopathy. TCRdb processed the multiplex PCR reads anew with MiXCR; each CDR3 protein has one entry. The sample lists approximately 600,000 distinct CDR3 sequences, approximately 15% occurring once. Sequenced material: blood. These TCRs come from a woman between 18 and 29 years old with Graves' ophthalmopathy. Each CDR3 is given with its conserved first and last residue. A D gene is named only where the DNA matches it firmly. Clone size, where shown, is once, few, many, or a class for clones that have expanded.

d_gene,j_gene,v_gene,abundance,CDR3nt,CDR3aa
NA,TRBJ2-1,TRBV4-1,few,TGCGCCAGCAGCCAAGCCGCCCGGGGGCCTTCCTACAATGAGCAGTTCTTC,CASSQAARGPSYNEQFF
NA,TRBJ1-5,TRBV15,few,TGTGCCACCAGCAGAGATTTGGCAGAAAGACAGCCCCAGCATTTT,CATSRDLAERQPQHF
TRBD1,TRBJ1-2,TRBV29-1,NA,TGCAGCGTTGAAGCGTCCTCCCCGGGACAGGGACTTGGGGGCTACACCTTC,CSVEASSPGQGLGGYTF
NA,TRBJ1-4,TRBV7-3,few,TGTGCCAGCAGCTTAACGGGTTCGAGTAATGAAAAACTGTTTTTT,CASSLTGSSNEKLFF
TRBD2,TRBJ2-7,TRBV14,few,TGTGCCAGCAGCCAAGCCTCCTCGGGGGGCTACGAGCAGTACTTC,CASSQASSGGYEQYF
TRBD2,TRBJ2-1,TRBV29-1,few,TGCAGCGTGAGCAGACTCCGGACTAGCGGGAGTTCCTACAATGAGCAGTTCTTC,CSVSRLRTSGSSYNEQFF
NA,TRBJ1-2,TRBV20-1,many,TGCAGTGCTAGGGACGGTTCTTATGGCTACACCTTC,CSARDGSYGYTF
NA,TRBJ2-1,TRBV6-1,many,TGTGCCAGCAGTTCGGGTAGCGGAAACTCCTACAATGAGCAGTTCTTC,CASSSGSGNSYNEQFF
TRBD2,TRBJ2-1,TRBV28,many,TGTGCCAGCAGTTGGACTAGCGGGCTCTACAATGAGCAGTTCTTC,CASSWTSGLYNEQFF
TRBD1,TRBJ1-6,TRBV2,many,TGTGCCAGCAGTAAAAAGGGACAGTATTCACCCCTCCACTTT,CASSKKGQYSPLHF
NA,TRBJ2-1,TRBV24-1,few,TGTGCCACCAGTGACTCCGGACTACTCGGTGAGCAGTTCTTC,CATSDSGLLGEQFF
NA,TRBJ2-1,TRBV3-1,many,TGTGCCAGCAGCCCTTATAGCAGCAATGAGCAGTTCTTC,CASSPYSSNEQFF
TRBD2,TRBJ2-5,TRBV20-1,NA,TGCAGTGCTAGAGCCCCTGCTCGGGGCCCGGGGGAGAGCGGGAGTCGCGGGGAGACCCAGTACTTC,CSARAPARGPGESGSRGETQYF
NA,TRBJ2-7,TRBV7-2,many,TGTGCCAGCACCAGTACCTACGAGCAGTACTTC,CASTSTYEQYF
NA,TRBJ1-1,TRBV11-2,many,TGTGCCAGCAGCTTAGCGACAGAGTTGAACACTGAAGCTTTCTTT,CASSLATELNTEAFF
NA,TRBJ1-2,TRBV9,few,TGTGCCAGCAGCCCTACGGACCGGTATGGCTACACCTTC,CASSPTDRYGYTF
NA,TRBJ2-3,TRBV20-1,many,TGCAGTGCTAGAGATCCAGGAGAGGGAACAGATACGCAGTATTTT,CSARDPGEGTDTQYF
NA,TRBJ1-5,TRBV30,many,TGTGCCTGGAGTGGACAGGACGATCAGCCCCAGCATTTT,CAWSGQDDQPQHF
NA,TRBJ2-7,TRBV7-9,many,TGTGCCAGCAGCTTAGTCGCGGGGCCCTACGAGCAGTACTTC,CASSLVAGPYEQYF
NA,TRBJ1-5,TRBV5-6,few,TGTGCCAGCAGCCTGGTCGCGGGGGGCTCGAGCAATCAGCCCCAGCATTTT,CASSLVAGGSSNQPQHF
TRBD2,TRBJ2-7,TRBV27,many,TGTGCCAGCAGTTTAAGGTTCCGAATAGCGGGAGAGTCCTACGAGCAGTACTTC,CASSLRFRIAGESYEQYF
TRBD1,TRBJ1-4,TRBV12-3/TRBV12-4,many,TGTGCCAGCAACCGGCCCCAGGGGGCTAGTGGAAGTGAAAAACTGTTTTTT,CASNRPQGASGSEKLFF
TRBD2,TRBJ2-7,TRBV7-6,many,TGTGCCAGCAGCTCGTTACTAGCGGGAGGGACCTACGAGCAGTACTTC,CASSSLLAGGTYEQYF
NA,TRBJ1-1,TRBV2,many,TGTGCCAGCAAACTCACCAGACAAGACACTGAAGCTTTCTTT,CASKLTRQDTEAFF
TRBD1,TRBJ2-2,TRBV19,few,TGTGCCACCGCGACAGGGACGAACACCGGGGAGCTGTTTTTT,CATATGTNTGELFF
TRBD1,TRBJ2-2,TRBV2,NA,TGTGCCAGCAGTGGGGACAGTCCGAACACCGGGGAGCTGTTTTTT,CASSGDSPNTGELFF
NA,TRBJ2-7,TRBV5-1,many,TGCGCCAGCAGAGAAGAACTCGCGTACGAGCAGTACTTC,CASREELAYEQYF
NA,TRBJ2-5,TRBV28,NA,TGTGCCAGCAGCCCCGGGGGTAGCTGGGAGACCCAGTACTTC,CASSPGGSWETQYF
TRBD2,TRBJ2-1,TRBV27,few,TGTGCCAGCCGGACTAGCGGGAGAGGCAATGAGCAGTTCTTC,CASRTSGRGNEQFF
NA,TRBJ1-1,TRBV3-1,many,TGTGCCAGCAGCCAAGTAGGGGGGAACACTGAAGCTTTCTTT,CASSQVGGNTEAFF
NA,TRBJ1-2,TRBV2,NA,TGTGCCAGCAGTGTTGTAAAGGCTAACTATGGCTACACCTTC,CASSVVKANYGYTF
NA,TRBJ2-1,TRBV7-9,many,TGTGCCAGCTGGGAAGGCAATGAGCAGTTCTTC,CASWEGNEQFF
NA,TRBJ2-7,TRBV6-1,many,TGTGCCAGCAGGGCCGGGACCGCTCGGGGGGAGCAGTACTTC,CASRAGTARGEQYF
TRBD1,TRBJ2-2,TRBV10-3,many,TGTGCCATCACCCCGACAGGGGAGAACACCGGGGAGCTGTTTTTT,CAITPTGENTGELFF
NA,TRBJ2-1,TRBV29-1,few,TGCAGCGTTGGTCGTACCGGGGCTAGAGCCACAGATGAGCAGTTCTTC,CSVGRTGARATDEQFF
TRBD2,TRBJ2-4,TRBV20-1,NA,TGCAGTGCTGGGGGACTAGCGGGAGCTCCGGAAAACATTCAGTACTTC,CSAGGLAGAPENIQYF
NA,TRBJ1-4,TRBV6-1,few,TGTGCCAGCAGTGACGTCCCTAATGAAAAACTGTTTTTT,CASSDVPNEKLFF